This T cell receptor beta chain was found in a study of human T cells and chemical hapten exposure. General study results and limits: TCRs at a frequency above 1 in 1000 stayed unchanged with DPC sensitization.

Time point here: pre-sensitization, week 0. Noted treatment: therapeutic diphenylcyclopropenone sensitization with weekly scalp DPC. Donors, patients with alopecia ranging from 18 to 70 years old and judged suitable for DPC, provided samples. The starting material, unfractionated whole blood, was used for total RNA extraction. This clonotype was counted between two and nine times. The target antigen is unknown. Germline assignment: CDR1 LGHNA and CDR2 YSLEER. The V gene lost 0 bases and the J gene lost 4 bases, with 9 bases spanning the gap. The CDR3 loop spans 14 amino acids. The library labeled individual cDNA molecules by adding unique molecular identifiers to them. One entry per CDR3 protein results from TCRdb running MiXCR on the RACE reads. Here the sample spans 85,000 to 130,000 distinct CDR3 sequences, more than 10% being singletons.

The receptor was derived from a woman between 45 and 65 years old with alopecia areata. Some clones in this sample may be carry-over from other donors' samples. This chain connects TRBV4-3 to TRBJ1-2; unclear D gene. The specimen was whole blood, collected in connection with sensitization to the hapten diphenylcyclopropenone (DPC). As DNA, the CDR3 is TGCGCCAGCAGCCAAGACCCGAACTTCTATGGCTACACCTTC. Translation gives CASSQDPNFYGYTF.